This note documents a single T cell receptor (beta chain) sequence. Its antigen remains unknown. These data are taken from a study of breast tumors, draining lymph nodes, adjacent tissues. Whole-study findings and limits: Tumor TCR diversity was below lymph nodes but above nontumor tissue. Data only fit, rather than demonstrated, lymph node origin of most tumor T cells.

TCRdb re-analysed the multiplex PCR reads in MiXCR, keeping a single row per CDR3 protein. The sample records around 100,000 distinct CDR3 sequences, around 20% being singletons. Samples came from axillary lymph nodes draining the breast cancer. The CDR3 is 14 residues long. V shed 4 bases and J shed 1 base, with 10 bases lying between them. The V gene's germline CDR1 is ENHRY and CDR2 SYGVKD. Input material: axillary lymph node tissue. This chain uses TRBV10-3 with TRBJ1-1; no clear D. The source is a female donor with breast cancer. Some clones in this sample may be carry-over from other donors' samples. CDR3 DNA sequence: TGTGCCATCAGTGTGGCGGTTGGGAACACTGAAGCTTTCTTT. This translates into CAISVAVGNTEAFF.